The entry that follows covers one TCR beta chain sequence. A far larger clone lies a single base away; this is likely a read error. The data originate from a study of low-dose radiotherapy and immunotherapy resistance in tumors. Whole-study context: Cyclophosphamide infusions of 200 mg/m2 came every two weeks, one day before radiation-immunotherapy. A dose of 300 mg of oral aspirin was taken by patients daily for four cycles from cycle 1 day 1.

V was clipped by 0 bases and J by 13 bases, with 19 bases between them. Germline V CDR1 and CDR2: LGHNA, YSLEER. The CDR3 runs to 15 residues. Primers used for first-strand cDNA, a TRAV- and TRBV-specific set, covered both alpha and beta chains. PCR amplification of the TCRs was performed with Phusion for 20 PCR cycles, and it relied on a constant-region primer together with a V-primer adapter. Isolated mRNA was amplified by in vitro transcription. MiXCR, applied by TCRdb to the reads, yields one record per CDR3 protein. This table holds 100,000 or so distinct CDR3 sequences, 9.4% found once. Time point reported: before trial treatment. Patients eligible had advanced solid tumors without tumor-infiltrating lymphocytes.

The J gene is TRBJ2-1, the V gene TRBV4-3; no clear D gene. The sample in question was PBMCs, obtained before treatment. This receptor was obtained from a male donor with prostate cancer. The CDR3 protein is CASSQEWDAKNIQFF. CDR3 DNA sequence: TGCGCCAGCAGCCAAGAATGGGATGCCAAAAACATTCAGTTCTTC.